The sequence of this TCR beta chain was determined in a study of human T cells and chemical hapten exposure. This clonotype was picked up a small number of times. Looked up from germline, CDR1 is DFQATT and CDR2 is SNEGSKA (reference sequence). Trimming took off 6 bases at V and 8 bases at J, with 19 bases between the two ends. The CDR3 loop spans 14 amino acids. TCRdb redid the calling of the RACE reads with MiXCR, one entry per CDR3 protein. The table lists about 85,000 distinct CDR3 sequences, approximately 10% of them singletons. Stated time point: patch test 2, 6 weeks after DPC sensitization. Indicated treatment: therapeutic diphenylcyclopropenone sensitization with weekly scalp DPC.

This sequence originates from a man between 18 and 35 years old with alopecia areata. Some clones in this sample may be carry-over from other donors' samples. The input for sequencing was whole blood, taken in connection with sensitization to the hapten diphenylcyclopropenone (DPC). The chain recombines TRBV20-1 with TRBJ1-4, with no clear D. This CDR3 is CSAPRPGRPEKLFF. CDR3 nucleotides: TGCAGTGCCCCCCGCCCGGGCAGACCAGAAAAACTGTTTTTT.